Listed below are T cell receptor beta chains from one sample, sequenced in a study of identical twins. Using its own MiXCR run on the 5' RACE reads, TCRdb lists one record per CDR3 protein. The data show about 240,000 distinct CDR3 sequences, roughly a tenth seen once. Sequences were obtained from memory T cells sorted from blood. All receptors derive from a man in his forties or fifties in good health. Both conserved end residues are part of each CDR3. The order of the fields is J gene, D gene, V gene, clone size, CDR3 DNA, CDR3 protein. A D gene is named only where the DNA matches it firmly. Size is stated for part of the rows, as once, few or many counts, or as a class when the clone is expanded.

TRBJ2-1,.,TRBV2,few,TGTGCCAGCAGGGGGGCGGGGGACAATGAGCAGTTCTTC,CASRGAGDNEQFF
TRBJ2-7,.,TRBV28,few,TGTGCCAGCAGTTTAAGGGGGAATCCCTACGAGCAGTACTTC,CASSLRGNPYEQYF
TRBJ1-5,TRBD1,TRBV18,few,TGTGCCAGCTCACGGACAGGGCGCAATCAGCCCCAGCATTTT,CASSRTGRNQPQHF
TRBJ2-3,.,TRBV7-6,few,TGTGCCAGCAGAATGGCTAGCGGCACAGATACGCAGTATTTT,CASRMASGTDTQYF
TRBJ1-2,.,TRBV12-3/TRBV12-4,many,TGTGCCAGCAGTTTTGACAGTTACTATGGCTACACCTTC,CASSFDSYYGYTF
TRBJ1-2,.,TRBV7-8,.,TGTGCCAGCAGCTTAGCTTTCGGTTATGGCTACACCTTC,CASSLAFGYGYTF
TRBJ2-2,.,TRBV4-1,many,TGCGCCAGCAGCCAAGATCGGGGCGGGGAGCTGTTTTTT,CASSQDRGGELFF
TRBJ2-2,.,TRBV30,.,TGTGCCTGGAGTGAGGACCAGCGGCTGAACACCGGGGAGCTGTTTTTT,CAWSEDQRLNTGELFF
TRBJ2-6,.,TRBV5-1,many,TGCGCCAGCACCCCAGAGGGGAGCTCTGGGGCCAACGTCCTGACTTTC,CASTPEGSSGANVLTF
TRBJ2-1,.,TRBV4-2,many,TGTGCCAGCAGCCAAGGAAGTAGCGCTTCGTACAATGAGCAGTTCTTC,CASSQGSSASYNEQFF
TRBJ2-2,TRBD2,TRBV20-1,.,TGCAGTGCTAATCCTGCGGGGAGCCGGGGGGTTTCCACCGGGGAGCTGTTTTTT,CSANPAGSRGVSTGELFF
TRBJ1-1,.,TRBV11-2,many,TGTGCCAGCAGCGGGTTGCTGAAGGGGAACACTGAAGCTTTCTTT,CASSGLLKGNTEAFF
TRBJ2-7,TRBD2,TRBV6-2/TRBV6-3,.,TGTGCCAGCGGACTAGCCTCCTACGAGCAGTACTTC,CASGLASYEQYF
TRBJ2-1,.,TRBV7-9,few,TGTGCCAGCACCCTACCTGGGGGCCGTTTGAGGAGCGAGCAGTTCTTC,CASTLPGGRLRSEQFF
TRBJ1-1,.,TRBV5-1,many,TGCGCCAGCAGCTTGGGATGGGGCAGAGAAAGCACTGAAGCTTTCTTT,CASSLGWGRESTEAFF
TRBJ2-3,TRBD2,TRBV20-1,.,TGCAGTGCCCCTCCTAGCGGGAGGGGGGGGACGCAGTATTTT,CSAPPSGRGGTQYF
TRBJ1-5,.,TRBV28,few,TGTGCCAGCAGTCGTCAAACAAGCAATCAGCCCCAGCATTTT,CASSRQTSNQPQHF
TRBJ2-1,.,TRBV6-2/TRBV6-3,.,TGTGCCAGCAGTTACGAGGACAATGAGCAGTTCTTC,CASSYEDNEQFF
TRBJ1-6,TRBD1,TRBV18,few,TGTGCCAGCTCACCCGAGACAGGGGGAGTGAATTCACCCCTCCACTTT,CASSPETGGVNSPLHF
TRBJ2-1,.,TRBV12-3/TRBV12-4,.,TGTGCCAGCAGTTTTCCTGGCAGGGCCAATGAGCAGTTCTTC,CASSFPGRANEQFF
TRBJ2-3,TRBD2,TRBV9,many,TGTGCCAGCAGCCTAGCGGTCAGCACAGATACGCAGTATTTT,CASSLAVSTDTQYF
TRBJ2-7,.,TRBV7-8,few,TGTGCCAGCAGCTTAGCGCTGGTGGGATCCTACGAGCAGTACTTC,CASSLALVGSYEQYF
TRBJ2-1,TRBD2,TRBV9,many,TGTGCCAGCAGCGTAGGGCCGGAGCGGGGGACGTTCTTC,CASSVGPERGTFF
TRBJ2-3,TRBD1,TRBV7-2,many,TGTGCCAGCAGGATGACAGGGATTAAGGATACGCAGTATTTT,CASRMTGIKDTQYF
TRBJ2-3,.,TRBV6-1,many,TGTGCCAGCTCAGAGGACCATTCCACAGATACGCAGTATTTT,CASSEDHSTDTQYF
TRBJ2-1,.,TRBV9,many,TGTGCCAGCAGCGTAGGTGGGAGCTCCTATCCCGAGCAGTTCTTC,CASSVGGSSYPEQFF
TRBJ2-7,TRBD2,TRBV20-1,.,TGCAGTGCCTGCCCTAGCGGGAGTGGCTACGAGCAGTACTTC,CSACPSGSGYEQYF
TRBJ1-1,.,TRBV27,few,TGTGCCAGCAGTCCTCGGGCCCCTAACACTGAAGCTTTCTTT,CASSPRAPNTEAFF
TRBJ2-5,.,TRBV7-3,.,TGTGCCAGCAGCTTAAGGCCTCCGGGGAGTATGGGAGAGACCCAGTACTTC,CASSLRPPGSMGETQYF
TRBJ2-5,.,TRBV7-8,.,TGTGCCAGCAGCCCCACGCGACGGACAAGGGGCGGCCAAGAGACCCAGTACTTC,CASSPTRRTRGGQETQYF
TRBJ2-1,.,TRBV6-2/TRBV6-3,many,TGTGCCAGCAGCCCGCGATCCACAGGCAGCTCCTACAATGAGCAGTTCTTC,CASSPRSTGSSYNEQFF
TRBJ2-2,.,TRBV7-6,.,TGTGCCAGCAGCTTAATGGGTTCAACCACCGGGGAGCTGTTTTTT,CASSLMGSTTGELFF
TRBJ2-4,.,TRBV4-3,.,TGCGCCAGCAGCCAAGATGCGAGCGGACTAGCCAAAAACATTCAGTACTTC,CASSQDASGLAKNIQYF